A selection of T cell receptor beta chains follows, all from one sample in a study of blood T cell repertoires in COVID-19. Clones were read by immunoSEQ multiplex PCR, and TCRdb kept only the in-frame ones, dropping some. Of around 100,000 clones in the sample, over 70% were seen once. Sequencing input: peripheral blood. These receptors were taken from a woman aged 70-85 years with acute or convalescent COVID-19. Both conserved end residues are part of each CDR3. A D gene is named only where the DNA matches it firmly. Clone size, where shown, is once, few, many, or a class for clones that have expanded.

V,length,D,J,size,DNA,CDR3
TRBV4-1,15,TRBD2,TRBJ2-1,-,TGCGCCAGCAGCCAAGTTTTAGCGGGAGTTTTTGAGCAGTTCTTC,CASSQVLAGVFEQFF
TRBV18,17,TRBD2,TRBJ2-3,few,TGTGCCAGCTCACCACTTTCTAGCGGGGGGGCCACAGATACGCAGTATTTT,CASSPLSSGGATDTQYF
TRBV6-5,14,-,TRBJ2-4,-,TGTGCCAGCAGACCCGACTACGACGGGGGCATTCAGTACTTC,CASRPDYDGGIQYF
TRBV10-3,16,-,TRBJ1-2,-,TGTGCCATCAGCCAGCCGGGACTCCAACACGGGAGTGGCTACACCTTC,CAISQPGLQHGSGYTF
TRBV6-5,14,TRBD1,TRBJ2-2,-,TGTGCCAGCAGTATAGACAGGGCGTCCGGGGAGCTGTTTTTT,CASSIDRASGELFF
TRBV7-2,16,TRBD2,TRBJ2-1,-,TGTGCCAGCAGCAAAGGCGGCGGGAGGGGTTACAATGAGCAGTTCTTC,CASSKGGGRGYNEQFF
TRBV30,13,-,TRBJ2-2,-,TGTGCCTGGAGTTGGGGCGCGGCCGGGGAGCTGTTTTTT,CAWSWGAAGELFF
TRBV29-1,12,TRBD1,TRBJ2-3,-,TGCAGCGGAACAGGGGACACAGATACGCAGTATTTT,CSGTGDTDTQYF
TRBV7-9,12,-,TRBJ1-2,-,TGTGCCAGCAGCGACCCTCAGGGTGGCTACACCTTC,CASSDPQGGYTF
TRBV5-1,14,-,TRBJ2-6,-,TGCGCCAGCAGCTTGTTATCCGGGGCCAACGTCCTGACTTTC,CASSLLSGANVLTF
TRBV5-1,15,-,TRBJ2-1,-,TGCGCCAGCAGCTTGGGCGGGGTCTCCTACAATGAGCAGTTCTTC,CASSLGGVSYNEQFF
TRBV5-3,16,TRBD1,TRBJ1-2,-,TGTGCCAGAAGCCTTTGGACAGGGGACCTTAGGGATGGCTACACCTTC,CARSLWTGDLRDGYTF
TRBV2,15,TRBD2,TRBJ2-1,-,TGTGCCAGCAGAAGACTAGCGGGAGCCGACAATGAGCAGTTCTTC,CASRRLAGADNEQFF
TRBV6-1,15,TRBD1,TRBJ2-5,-,TGTGCCAGCAGTGAAGGCACAGGGGGTAGGGAGACCCAGTACTTC,CASSEGTGGRETQYF
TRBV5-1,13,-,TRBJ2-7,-,TGCGCCAGCAGCTTGGGGTCACAGGACGAGCAGTACTTC,CASSLGSQDEQYF
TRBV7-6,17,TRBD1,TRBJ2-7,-,TGTGCCAGCAGCTTAGGAGACCGGGACAGCCCTTTCTACGAGCAGTACTTC,CASSLGDRDSPFYEQYF
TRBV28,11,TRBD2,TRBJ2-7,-,TGTGCCATTAGCGGGAGGTACGAGCAGTACTTC,CAISGRYEQYF
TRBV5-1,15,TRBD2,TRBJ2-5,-,TGCGCCAGCAGCTCGCCGGGGGGGCTCCAAGAGACCCAGTACTTC,CASSSPGGLQETQYF
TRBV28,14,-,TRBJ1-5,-,TGTGCCAGCAGTTTAGGGCAGTTCAATCAGCCCCAGCATTTT,CASSLGQFNQPQHF
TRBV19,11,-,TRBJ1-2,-,TGTGCCAGTAGTTTACAGGGTGACTACACCTTC,CASSLQGDYTF
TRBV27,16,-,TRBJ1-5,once,TGTGCCAGCAGTTTATACGGGGGAACAAGCAATCAGCCCCAGCATTTT,CASSLYGGTSNQPQHF
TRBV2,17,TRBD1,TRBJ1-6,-,TGTGCCAGCAGTTTCCAAACAGGGGTACTGATTAATTCACCCCTCCACTTT,CASSFQTGVLINSPLHF
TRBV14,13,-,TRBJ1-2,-,TGTGCCAGCAGCCAAGATCTTAACTATGGCTACACCTTC,CASSQDLNYGYTF
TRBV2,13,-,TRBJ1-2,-,TGTGCCAGCAGGGCGGTACCTACGAATGGCTACACCTTC,CASRAVPTNGYTF
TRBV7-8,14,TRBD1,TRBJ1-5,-,TGTGCCAGCAGCCTCCCAGGGGGGAATCAGCCCCAGCATTTT,CASSLPGGNQPQHF
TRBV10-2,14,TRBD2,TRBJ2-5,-,TGCGCCAGCAGGGGACTAGCGGCGCAAGAGACCCAGTACTTC,CASRGLAAQETQYF
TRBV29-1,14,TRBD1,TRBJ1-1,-,TGCAGCGTTTTAGGGGGCAGGGGGGACACTGAAGCTTTCTTT,CSVLGGRGDTEAFF
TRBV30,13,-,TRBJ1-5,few,TGTGCCTGGAGGGGGGGTGACAATCAGCCCCAGCATTTT,CAWRGGDNQPQHF
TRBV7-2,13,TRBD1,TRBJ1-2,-,TGTGCCAGCAGCCGACAGGGGAACTATGGCTACACCTTC,CASSRQGNYGYTF
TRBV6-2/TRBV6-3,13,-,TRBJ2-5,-,TGTGCCAGCAGTTACAATCCCCTGGAGACCCAGTACTTC,CASSYNPLETQYF
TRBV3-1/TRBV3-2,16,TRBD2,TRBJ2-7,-,TGTGCCAGCAGCCAAGCCCTTAGCGGGAGTACGTACGAGCAGTACTTC,CASSQALSGSTYEQYF
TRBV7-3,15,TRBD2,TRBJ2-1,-,TGTGCCAGCAGCTTACAGCGGGAGCCATACAATGAGCAGTTCTTC,CASSLQREPYNEQFF
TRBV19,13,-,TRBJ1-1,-,TGTGCCAGTAGTATGGCCAGGGACACTGAAGCTTTCTTT,CASSMARDTEAFF
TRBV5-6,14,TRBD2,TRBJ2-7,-,TGTGCCAGCAGTCTGGGGGGGTTCCACTACGAGCAGTACTTC,CASSLGGFHYEQYF
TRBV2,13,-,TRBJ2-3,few,TGTGCCAGCAGTGAACAGGGCACAGATACGCAGTATTTT,CASSEQGTDTQYF
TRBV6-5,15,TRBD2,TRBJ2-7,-,TGTGCCAGCGGGAAAGTAGCGGGGACATCCTACGAGCAGTACTTC,CASGKVAGTSYEQYF
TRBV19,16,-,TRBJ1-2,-,TGTGCCAGTACTGAGGCCCGCGGAGGCGCCTCCTATGGCTACACCTTC,CASTEARGGASYGYTF
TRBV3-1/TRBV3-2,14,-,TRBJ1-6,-,TGTGCCAGCAGCCAAGGAGGGTGGAATTCACCCCTCCACTTT,CASSQGGWNSPLHF
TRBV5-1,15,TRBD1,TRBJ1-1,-,TGCGCCAGCAGCTTGGCCGGGACAGGGTACACTGAAGCTTTCTTT,CASSLAGTGYTEAFF
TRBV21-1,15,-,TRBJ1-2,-,TGTGCCAGCAGCAGCCTTACAGGGCTTAACTATGGCTACACCTTC,CASSSLTGLNYGYTF
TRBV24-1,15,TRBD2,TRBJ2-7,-,TGTGCCACCAGTGACCCGACTAGCGGGACTAACGAGCAGTACTTC,CATSDPTSGTNEQYF
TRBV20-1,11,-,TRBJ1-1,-,TGCAGTGCTAGGTCAAGCTTTGAAGCTTTCTTT,CSARSSFEAFF
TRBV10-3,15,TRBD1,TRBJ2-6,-,TGTGCCATCCGGGACAGGGTGACCGGGGCCAACGTCCTGACTTTC,CAIRDRVTGANVLTF